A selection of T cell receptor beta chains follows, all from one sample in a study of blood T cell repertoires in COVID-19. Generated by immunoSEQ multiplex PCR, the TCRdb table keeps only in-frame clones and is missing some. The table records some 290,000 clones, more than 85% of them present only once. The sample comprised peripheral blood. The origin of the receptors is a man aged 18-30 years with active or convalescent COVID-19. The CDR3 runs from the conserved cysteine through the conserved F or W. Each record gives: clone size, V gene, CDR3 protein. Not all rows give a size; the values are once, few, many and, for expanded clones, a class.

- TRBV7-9 CASHPGAPEAFF
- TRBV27 CASSFSRGDQPQHF
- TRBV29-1 CSVDQGAGGYTF
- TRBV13 CASSRRGLHTEAFF
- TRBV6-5 CATKDRVAFF
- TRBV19 CASSASDRTATRDTQYF
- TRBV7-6 CASSTTSGSVNEQYF
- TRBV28 CASSSFLRQETQYF
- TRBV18 CASSRTGENSPLHF
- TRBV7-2 CASRSLGRNTGELFF
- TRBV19 CATKIGRGNQPQHF
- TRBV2 CASRATGGHTIYF
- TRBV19 CASTRKGIWGDTGELFF
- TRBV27 CASSSIGQGWYGYTF
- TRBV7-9 CASSLGDSRYQETQYF
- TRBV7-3 CASSSLAGGSVETQYF
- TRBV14 CASSRGQGLYGYTF
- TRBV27 CASSLSIGGSGLGIGYEQYF
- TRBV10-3 CAISSGGRTQYF
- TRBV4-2 CASSQGGGGSYNEQFF
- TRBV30 CAWSSQDRGPGETQYF
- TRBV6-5 CATIQYEDTEAFF
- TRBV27 CASSPGTYSYEQYF
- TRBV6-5 CASSRTGGVEKLFF
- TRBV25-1 CASSEDSVEQYF
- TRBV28 CASSSLRQLAKNIQYF
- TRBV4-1 CASSHPTGGTTDTQYF
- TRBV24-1 CATSDVQDSGNTIYF
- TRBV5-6 CASSLSGGAYNEQFF
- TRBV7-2 CASSLSESWTEAFF
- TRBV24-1 CATSDRTRRLSDTQYF
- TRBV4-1 CASSQEGTGGTDTQYF
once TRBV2 CASSESGGRRSPLHF
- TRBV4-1 CASSQVETSGSSYEQYF
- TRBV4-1 CASSQGSVVGPGNTIYF
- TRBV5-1 CASSPLPGGLNTEAFF
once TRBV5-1 CASSLNERNTEAFF
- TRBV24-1 CATSDLTGTNTGELFF
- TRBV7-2 CASSSSYLPEQYF
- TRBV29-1 CSVLRDSQLTEAFF
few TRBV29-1 CSVESWARGKVKLFF
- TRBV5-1 CASSFSRATRSGLHTDTQYF
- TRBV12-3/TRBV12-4 CASSFSLQETQYF
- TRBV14 CASSQVMRSDRGISANVLTF
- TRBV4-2 CASSQATGLTRDIQYF
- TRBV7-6 CASSLGGLETQYF
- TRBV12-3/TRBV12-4 CASSLGGTYGYTF